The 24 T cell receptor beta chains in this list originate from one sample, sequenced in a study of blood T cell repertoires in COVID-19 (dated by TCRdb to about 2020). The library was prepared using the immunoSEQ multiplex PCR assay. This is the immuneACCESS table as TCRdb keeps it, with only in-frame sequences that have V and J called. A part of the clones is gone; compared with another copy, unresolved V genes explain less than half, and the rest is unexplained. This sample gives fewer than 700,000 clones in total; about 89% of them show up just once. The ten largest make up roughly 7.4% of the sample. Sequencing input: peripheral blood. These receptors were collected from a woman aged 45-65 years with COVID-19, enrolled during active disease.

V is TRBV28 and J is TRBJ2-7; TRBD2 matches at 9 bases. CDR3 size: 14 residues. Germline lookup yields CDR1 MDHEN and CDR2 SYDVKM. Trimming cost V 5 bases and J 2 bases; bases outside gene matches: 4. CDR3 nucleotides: TGTGCCAGCAGTCGAGCGGGGGGAACCTACGAGCAGTACTTC. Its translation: CASSRAGGTYEQYF.

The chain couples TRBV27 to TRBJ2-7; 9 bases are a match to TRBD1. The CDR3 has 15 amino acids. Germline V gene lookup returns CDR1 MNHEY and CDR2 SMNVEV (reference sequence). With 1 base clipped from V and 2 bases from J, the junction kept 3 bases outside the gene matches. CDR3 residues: CASSLYGTGTYEQYF. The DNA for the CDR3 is TGTGCCAGCAGTTTATATGGGACAGGGACCTACGAGCAGTACTTC.

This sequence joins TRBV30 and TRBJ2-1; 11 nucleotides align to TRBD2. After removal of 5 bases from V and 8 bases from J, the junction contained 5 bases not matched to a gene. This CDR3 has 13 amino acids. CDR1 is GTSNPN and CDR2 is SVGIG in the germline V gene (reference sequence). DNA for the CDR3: TGTGCCTGGGTACTAGCGGGGGCTCATGAGCAGTTCTTC. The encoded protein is CAWVLAGAHEQFF.

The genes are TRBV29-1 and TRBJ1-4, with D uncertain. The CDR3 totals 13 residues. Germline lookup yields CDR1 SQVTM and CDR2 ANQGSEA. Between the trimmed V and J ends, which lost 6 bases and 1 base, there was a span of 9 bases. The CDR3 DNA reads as TGCAGCGTACTCCTACGAACTAATGAAAAACTGTTTTTT. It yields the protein CSVLLRTNEKLFF.

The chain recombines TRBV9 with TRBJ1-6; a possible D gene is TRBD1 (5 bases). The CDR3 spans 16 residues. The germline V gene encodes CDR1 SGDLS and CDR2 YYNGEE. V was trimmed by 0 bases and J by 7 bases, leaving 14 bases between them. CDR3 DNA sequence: TGTGCCAGCAGCGTAGCTGGCCAGGGAGGGAATTCACCCCTCCACTTT. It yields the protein CASSVAGQGGNSPLHF. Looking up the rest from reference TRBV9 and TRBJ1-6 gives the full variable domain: DSGVTQTPKHLITATGQRVTLRCSPRSGDLSVYWYQQSLDQGLQFLIQYYNGEERAKGNILERFSAQQFPDLHSELNLSSLELGDSALYFCASSVAGQGGNSPLHFGNGTRLTVT.

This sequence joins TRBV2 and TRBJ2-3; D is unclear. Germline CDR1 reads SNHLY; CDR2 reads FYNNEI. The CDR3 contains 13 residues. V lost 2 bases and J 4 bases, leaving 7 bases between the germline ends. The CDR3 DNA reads TGTGCCAGCAGTGAATTTCGGGCAGATACGCAGTATTTT. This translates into CASSEFRADTQYF.

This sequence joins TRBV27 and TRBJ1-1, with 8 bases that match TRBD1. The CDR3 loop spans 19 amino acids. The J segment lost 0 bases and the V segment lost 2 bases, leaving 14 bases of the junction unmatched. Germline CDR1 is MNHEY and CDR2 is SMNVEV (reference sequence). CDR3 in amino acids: CASSLITIPRTGLNTEAFF. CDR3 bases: TGTGCCAGCAGTTTAATCACAATCCCCAGGACAGGGTTGAACACTGAAGCTTTCTTT.

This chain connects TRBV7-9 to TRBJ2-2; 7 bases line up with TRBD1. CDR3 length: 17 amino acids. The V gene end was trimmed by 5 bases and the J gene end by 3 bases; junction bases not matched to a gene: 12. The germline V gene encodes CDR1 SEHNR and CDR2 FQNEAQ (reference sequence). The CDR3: CASSRPNRDSYTGELFF. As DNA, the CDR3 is TGTGCCAGCAGCCGCCCAAATAGGGACAGTTACACCGGGGAGCTGTTTTTT. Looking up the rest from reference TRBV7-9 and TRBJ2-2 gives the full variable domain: DTGVSQNPRHKITKRGQNVTFRCDPISEHNRLYWYRQTLGQGPEFLTYFQNEAQLEKSRLLSDRFSAERPKGSFSTLEIQRTEQGDSAMYLCASSRPNRDSYTGELFFGEGSRLTVL.

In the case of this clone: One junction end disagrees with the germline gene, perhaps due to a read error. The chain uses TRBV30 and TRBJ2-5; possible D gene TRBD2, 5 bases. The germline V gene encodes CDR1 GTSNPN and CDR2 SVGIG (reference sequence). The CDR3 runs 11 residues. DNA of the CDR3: TGTGCCTGGAGTGTAAGCGGTGGAGGCCACTTC. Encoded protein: CAWSVSGGGHF. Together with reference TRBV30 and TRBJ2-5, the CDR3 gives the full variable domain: SQTIHQWPATLVQPVGSPLSLECTVEGTSNPNLYWYRQAAGRGLQLLFYSVGIGQISSEVPQNLSASRPQDRQFILSSKKLLLSDSGFYLCAWSVSGGGHFGPGTRLLVL.

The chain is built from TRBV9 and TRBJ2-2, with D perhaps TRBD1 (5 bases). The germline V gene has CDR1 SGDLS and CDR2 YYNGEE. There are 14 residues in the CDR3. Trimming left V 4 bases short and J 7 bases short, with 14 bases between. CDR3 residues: CASSPHSGNGELFF. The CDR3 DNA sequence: TGTGCCAGCAGCCCCCATTCAGGGAACGGGGAGCTGTTTTTT.

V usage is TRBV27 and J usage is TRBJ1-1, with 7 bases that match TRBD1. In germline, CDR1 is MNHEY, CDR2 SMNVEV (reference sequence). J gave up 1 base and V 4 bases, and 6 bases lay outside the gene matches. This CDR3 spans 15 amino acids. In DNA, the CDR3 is TGTGCCAGCAGTTATGACTGGACAGGGAACACTGAAGCTTTCTTT. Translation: CASSYDWTGNTEAFF.

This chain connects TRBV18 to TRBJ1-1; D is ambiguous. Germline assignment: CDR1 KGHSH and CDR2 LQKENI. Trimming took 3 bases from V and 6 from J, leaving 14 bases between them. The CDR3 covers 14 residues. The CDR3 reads CASSPGRSKAEAFF. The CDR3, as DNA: TGTGCCAGCTCACCGGGCAGATCGAAAGCTGAAGCTTTCTTT.

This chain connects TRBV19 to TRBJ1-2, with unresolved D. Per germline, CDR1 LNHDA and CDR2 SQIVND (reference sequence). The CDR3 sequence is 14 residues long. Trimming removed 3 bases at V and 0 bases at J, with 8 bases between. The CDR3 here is CASSMSTTNYGYTF. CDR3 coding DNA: TGTGCCAGTAGTATGAGTACGACTAACTATGGCTACACCTTC.

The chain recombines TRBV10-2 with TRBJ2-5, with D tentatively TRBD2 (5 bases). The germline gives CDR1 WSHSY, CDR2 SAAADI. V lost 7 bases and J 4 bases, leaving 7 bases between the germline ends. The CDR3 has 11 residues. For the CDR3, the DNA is TGCGCCAGCAACGAGGGAGAGACCCAGTACTTC. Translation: CASNEGETQYF.

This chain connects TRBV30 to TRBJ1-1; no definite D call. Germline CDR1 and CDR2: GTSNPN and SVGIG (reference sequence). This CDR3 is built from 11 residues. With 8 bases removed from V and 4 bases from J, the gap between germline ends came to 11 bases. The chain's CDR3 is CAQIQVTEAFF. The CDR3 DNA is TGTGCCCAAATCCAGGTCACTGAAGCTTTCTTT.

CDR3 nucleotide sequence: TGTGCCAGCAGCCTTCCTGAGCGGGAGCAGTTCTTC. This encodes CASSLPEREQFF. The chain joins TRBV6-5 to TRBJ2-1, with D tentatively TRBD2 (5 bases). V lost 6 bases and J lost 10, with 13 bases in between. Germline CDR1 reads MNHEY; CDR2 reads SVGAGI. CDR3 size: 12 residues.

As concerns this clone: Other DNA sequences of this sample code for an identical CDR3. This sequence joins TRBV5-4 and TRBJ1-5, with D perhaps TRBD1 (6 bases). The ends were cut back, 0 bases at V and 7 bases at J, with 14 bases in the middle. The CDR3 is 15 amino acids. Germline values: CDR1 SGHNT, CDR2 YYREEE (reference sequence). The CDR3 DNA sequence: TGTGCCAGCAGCTTGGGCAGGGGAGAGGGGCAGCCCCAGCATTTT. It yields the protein CASSLGRGEGQPQHF.

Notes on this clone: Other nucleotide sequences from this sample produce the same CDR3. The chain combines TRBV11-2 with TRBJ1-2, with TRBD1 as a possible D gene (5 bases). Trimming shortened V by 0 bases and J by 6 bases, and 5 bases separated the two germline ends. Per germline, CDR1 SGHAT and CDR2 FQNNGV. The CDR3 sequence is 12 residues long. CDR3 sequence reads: CASSLEGDGYTF. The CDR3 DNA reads TGTGCCAGCAGCTTAGAAGGGGATGGCTACACCTTC.

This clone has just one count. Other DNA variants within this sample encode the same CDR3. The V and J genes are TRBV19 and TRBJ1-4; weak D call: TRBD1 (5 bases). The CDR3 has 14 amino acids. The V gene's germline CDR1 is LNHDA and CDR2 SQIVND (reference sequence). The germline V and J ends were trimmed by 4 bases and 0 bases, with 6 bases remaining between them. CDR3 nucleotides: TGTGCCAGTAGTACAGGGACAACTAATGAAAAACTGTTTTTT. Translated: CASSTGTTNEKLFF.

The CDR3 nucleotides read TGTGCCAGCGAAAGTCACCAGTTTCTTGGCGAGCAGTACTTC. This translates into CASESHQFLGEQYF. This chain links TRBV2 with TRBJ2-7; D gene ambiguous. The V and J ends lost 8 bases and 6 bases respectively, with 20 bases between them. CDR1 and CDR2 from the germline V gene are SNHLY and FYNNEI. The CDR3 totals 14 residues.

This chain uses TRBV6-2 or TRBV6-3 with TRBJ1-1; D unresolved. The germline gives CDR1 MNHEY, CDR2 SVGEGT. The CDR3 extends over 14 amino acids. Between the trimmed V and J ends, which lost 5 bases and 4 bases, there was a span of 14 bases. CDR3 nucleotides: TGTGCCAGCAGTGTATCCGGGATCACCACTGAAGCTTTCTTT. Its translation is CASSVSGITTEAFF.

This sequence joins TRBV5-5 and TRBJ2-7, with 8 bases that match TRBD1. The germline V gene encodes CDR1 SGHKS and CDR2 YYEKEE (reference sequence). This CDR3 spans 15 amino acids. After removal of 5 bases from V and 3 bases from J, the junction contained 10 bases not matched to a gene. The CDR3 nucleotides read TGTGCCAGCAGGCTTGATACAGGGGGATTCTACGAGCAGTACTTC. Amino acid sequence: CASRLDTGGFYEQYF.

CDR3 in DNA: TGTGCCAGCAGACTAGCGGGGGGTCCATCAGAGCAGTACTTC. As protein: CASRLAGGPSEQYF. The V gene is TRBV6-5, the J gene TRBJ2-7; 12 bases line up with TRBD2. The J segment lost 7 bases and the V segment lost 6 bases, leaving 7 bases of the junction unmatched. Germline CDR1 MNHEY, CDR2 SVGAGI. The CDR3 has 14 residues.

This chain's CDR3 is CASSLAGAGKTGYTF. For the CDR3, the DNA is TGTGCCAGCAGTTTAGCGGGGGCAGGGAAGACTGGCTACACCTTC. The chain carries TRBV6-5 and TRBJ1-2; TRBD1 might be the D (6 bases). Trimming shortened V by 4 bases and J by 7 bases, and 19 bases separated the two germline ends. CDR3 length: 15 amino acids. Germline V gene data show CDR1 as MNHEY and CDR2 as SVGAGI.